A single sample gave rise to the 11 T cell receptor beta chains below, sequenced in a study of T cell responses to AZD1222 COVID-19 vaccine. Libraries were prepared by immunoSEQ multiplex PCR; TCRdb keeps only in-frame clonotypes and omits some of them. Of 70,000 to 75,000 clones in the sample, 87% were seen once. Here the sequenced sample was peripheral blood, taken 28 days after the second AZD1222 dose. The receptor set was obtained from an adult who received the AZD1222 COVID-19 vaccine.

CDR3 protein: CASSFQVNTEAFF. The DNA of the CDR3 is TGTGCCAGCAGCTTCCAAGTTAACACTGAAGCTTTCTTT. The rearrangement uses TRBV12-3 or TRBV12-4 and TRBJ1-1; D not certain. V lost 6 bases to trimming and J lost 2 bases, with 10 bases between them. The CDR3 has 13 amino acids.

This sequence joins TRBV2 and TRBJ1-6, with 9 bases identical to TRBD1. Losses at the gene ends were 11 bases for V and 7 bases for J; bases not matched to a gene: 9. Germline V gives CDR1 SNHLY, CDR2 FYNNEI. This CDR3 is built from 14 residues. CDR3 loop: CASYWGQGNSPLHF. For the CDR3, the DNA is TGTGCCTCATACTGGGGACAGGGCAATTCACCCCTCCACTTT.

This clone has only a few counts. CDR3 sequence: CASSEGGGNYGYTF. Written as DNA, the CDR3 is TGTGCCAGCTCTGAAGGAGGGGGCAACTATGGCTACACCTTC. The chain uses TRBV5-8 and TRBJ1-2; 7 positions agree with TRBD1. Germline CDR1 is SGHTS and CDR2 is YDEGEE. V lost 7 bases to trimming and J lost 2 bases; unmatched junction nucleotides: 8. The CDR3 has 14 amino acids.

The chain recombines TRBV30 with TRBJ1-6, with D perhaps matching TRBD1 (5 bases). The CDR3 sequence is 13 residues long. V lost 5 bases, J lost 6 bases, and 11 bases lay in between. In germline, CDR1 is GTSNPN, CDR2 SVGIG (reference sequence). CDR3 region: CAWGTVLNSPLHF. CDR3 coding DNA: TGTGCCTGGGGGACGGTACTTAATTCACCCCTCCACTTT.

The chain has TRBV7-3 and TRBJ1-6, with D possibly TRBD1 on 5 matching bases. Looked up from germline, CDR1 is SGHTA and CDR2 is FQGTGA. CDR3 length: 14 amino acids. The V gene lost 5 bases and the J gene lost 7 bases, with 12 bases spanning the gap. The CDR3 loop is CASSPDRVNSPLHF. The CDR3 nucleotides are TGTGCCAGCAGCCCTGACAGAGTAAATTCACCCCTCCACTTT.

The chain carries TRBV7-2 and TRBJ1-2; D gene ambiguous. This CDR3 is built from 12 residues. Germline V CDR1 and CDR2: SGHTA, FQGNSA. Trimming took 6 bases from V and 3 from J, leaving 8 bases between them. Here the CDR3 reads CASSFLDYGYTF. CDR3 coding DNA: TGTGCCAGCAGTTTCCTTGACTATGGCTACACCTTC.

The chain links TRBV18 to TRBJ2-7; TRBD1 aligns across 7 bases. The junction had 7 bases not matched to a gene; V was cut back by 5 bases and J by 3 bases. Germline values: CDR1 KGHSH, CDR2 LQKENI. The CDR3 loop spans 14 amino acids. CDR3 residues: CASSADRLGYEQYF. As DNA, the CDR3 is TGTGCCAGCTCAGCGGACAGGTTGGGCTACGAGCAGTACTTC.

V is TRBV19 and J is TRBJ1-1, with 9 bases fitting TRBD1. The CDR3 totals 16 residues. The germline V gene encodes CDR1 LNHDA and CDR2 SQIVND (reference sequence). V was clipped by 7 bases and J by 10 bases; unmatched bases: 19. The CDR3 here is CASTTRAGTGIVGAFF. The CDR3 nucleotides read TGTGCCAGTACTACTAGAGCCGGGACAGGGATCGTAGGAGCTTTCTTT.

This chain joins TRBV5-1 and TRBJ2-2, with TRBD2 matching over 7 bases. V lost 0 bases, J lost 2 bases, and 4 bases stayed unmatched. The CDR3 runs to 16 residues. Germline CDR1 and CDR2: SGHRS and YFSETQ. The DNA of the CDR3 is TGCGCCAGCAGCTTGGAAAGCGGGATTAACACCGGGGAGCTGTTTTTT. Translation gives CASSLESGINTGELFF.

V and J are TRBV4-2 and TRBJ2-7; D not certain. The CDR3 runs to 16 residues. In germline, CDR1 is LGHNA, CDR2 YNFKEQ. Trimming pared 5 bases from V and 3 bases from J, leaving 20 bases between. CDR3 protein: CASSKEKVASGYEQYF. The DNA of the CDR3 is TGTGCCAGCAGCAAGGAGAAGGTGGCGTCGGGCTACGAGCAGTACTTC.

This sequence joins TRBV20-1 and TRBJ1-5; unclear D gene. Germline V gene data show CDR1 as DFQATT and CDR2 as SNEGSKA (reference sequence). The CDR3 sequence is 12 residues long. The V and J ends lost 3 bases and 10 bases respectively, with 13 bases between them. The CDR3 loop reads CSASGRSQPQHF. CDR3 nucleotide sequence: TGCAGTGCTAGTGGGAGATCCCAACCCCAGCATTTT.